These 32 T cell receptor beta chains came from one sample sequenced in a study of T cells in Graves' hyperthyroidism and ophthalmopathy. RNA transcripts gave rise to amplified TCR beta CDR3 regions. The HTBI primer set was used in a first-round RT-PCR of the TCR CDR3. From the multiplex PCR reads, TCRdb called clonotypes with MiXCR, one entry per CDR3 protein. The table has around 340,000 distinct CDR3 sequences, more than 11% seen once. The specimen was blood. The receptor source for this set is a woman aged 25 to 39 with Graves' hyperthyroidism.

The V call is TRBV6-5, the J call TRBJ2-7; TRBD2 might be the D (6 bases). The V end was cut by 0 bases, the J end by 2 bases, with 14 bases between. CDR1 is MNHEY and CDR2 is SVGAGI in the germline V gene. This CDR3 is built from 16 residues. The CDR3 nucleotides read TGTGCCAGCAGTTACTCGATTCCGGGAGCTCCCTACGAGCAGTACTTC. Amino acids: CASSYSIPGAPYEQYF.

This clonotype was detected ten times or more. V and J are TRBV2 and TRBJ1-2; D gene ambiguous. Germline lookup yields CDR1 SNHLY and CDR2 FYNNEI. Trimming shortened V by 8 bases and J by 1 base, and 11 bases separated the two germline ends. The CDR3 is 13 residues long. The CDR3, as DNA: TGTGCCAGCCTGCTAGTACTTAACTATGGCTACACCTTC. Translating it yields CASLLVLNYGYTF. The variable domain in full, with the rest retrieved from reference TRBV2 and TRBJ1-2, is EPEVTQTPSHQVTQMGQEVILRCVPISNHLYFYWYRQILGQKVEFLVSFYNNEISEKSEIFDDQFSVERPDGSNFTLKIRSTKLEDSAMYFCASLLVLNYGYTFGSGTRLTVV.

This clonotype appeared many times. The rearrangement uses TRBV11-2 and TRBJ2-5, with D unresolved. CDR1 SGHAT and CDR2 FQNNGV come from the germline V gene. The CDR3 is made up of 14 amino acids. V dropped 4 bases and J dropped 7 bases, with 16 bases sitting between them. CDR3 sequence reads: CASSSLSEVRTQYF. The CDR3 DNA reads as TGTGCCAGCAGCTCACTTAGTGAGGTCCGGACCCAGTACTTC.

The V gene is TRBV29-1, the J gene TRBJ2-7, with 7 bases aligning to TRBD1. This CDR3 contains 12 residues. Germline assignment: CDR1 SQVTM and CDR2 ANQGSEA. V shed 5 bases and J 3 bases; nucleotides not matched to a gene: 4. Written as DNA, the CDR3 is TGCAGCGTTTCGAGGACAGGCTACGAGCAGTACTTC. It is translated as CSVSRTGYEQYF.

This clonotype was seen many times. This sequence joins TRBV6-1 and TRBJ1-2, with D possibly TRBD1 on 5 matching bases. Between the trimmed V and J ends, which lost 6 bases and 0 bases, there was a span of 11 bases. The length of the CDR3 is 14 residues. Per the germline V gene, CDR1 is MNHNS and CDR2 is SASEGT. The CDR3 DNA reads as TGTGCCAGCAGCCCCGGGACTTCTAACTATGGCTACACCTTC. It translates to CASSPGTSNYGYTF.

There are many counts of this clonotype. The chain carries TRBV27 and TRBJ1-5; a weak D match, TRBD1 (6 bases). Per the germline V gene, CDR1 is MNHEY and CDR2 is SMNVEV (reference sequence). The germline V and J ends were trimmed by 6 bases and 9 bases, with 15 bases remaining between them. The CDR3 is made up of 13 amino acids. CDR3 DNA sequence: TGTGCCAGCAGCTCAGGGGTCCCCGGGCCCCAGCATTTT. Translating gives CASSSGVPGPQHF.

The rearrangement links TRBV28 to TRBJ2-7; a possible D gene is TRBD2 (6 bases). V shed 7 bases and J shed 4 bases, with 17 bases lying between them. Germline lookup yields CDR1 MDHEN and CDR2 SYDVKM. The CDR3 length is 14 residues. CDR3 in DNA: TGTGCCAGCACCCGGGACTTCGATTTATACGAGCAGTACTTC. Encoded protein: CASTRDFDLYEQYF.

This clonotype was recorded at least ten times. V and J are TRBV12-3 or TRBV12-4 and TRBJ2-1; 7 bases fit TRBD2. This CDR3 has 17 amino acids. With 2 bases clipped from V and 8 bases from J, the junction kept 15 bases outside the gene matches. CDR3 in amino acids: CASSLYRRLANVDEQFF. Written as DNA, the CDR3 is TGTGCCAGCAGTTTATACAGGAGACTAGCCAATGTGGATGAGCAGTTCTTC.

V gene TRBV5-1 combines with J gene TRBJ2-3, with TRBD1 matching 11 bases. CDR3 length: 16 amino acids. The J segment lost 4 bases and the V segment lost 0 bases, leaving 4 bases of the junction unmatched. Germline V lookup: CDR1 SGHRS, CDR2 YFSETQ. The CDR3 DNA is TGCGCCAGCAGCTTGGCACGGACAGGGGGCTCAGATACGCAGTATTTT. As protein: CASSLARTGGSDTQYF.

At least ten counts were recorded for this clonotype. The chain couples TRBV6-1 to TRBJ1-5; 9 bases map to TRBD1. V dropped 5 bases and J dropped 9; count of bases not matched to a gene: 8. The CDR3 has 14 residues. Germline lookup yields CDR1 MNHNS and CDR2 SASEGT. CDR3 loop: CASSRRGQGAPQHF. The CDR3 nucleotides read TGTGCCAGCAGTAGGAGGGGACAGGGTGCGCCCCAGCATTTT.

This clonotype was observed many times. J is TRBJ2-3 and V is TRBV7-6; D perhaps matches TRBD1 (5 bases). CDR3 length: 13 amino acids. Germline values: CDR1 SGHVS, CDR2 FNYEAQ. The V and J ends lost 8 bases and 0 bases respectively, with 9 bases between them. The CDR3 reads CASSWGSTDTQYF. The CDR3 DNA sequence: TGTGCCAGCTCATGGGGCAGCACAGATACGCAGTATTTT.

In this sample, this clonotype turned up many times. The V gene is TRBV29-1, the J gene TRBJ2-1, with D possibly matching TRBD2 (5 bases). Germline CDR1 is SQVTM and CDR2 is ANQGSEA. The CDR3 loop spans 14 amino acids. V lost 7 bases to trimming and J lost 2 bases, with 15 bases between them. The CDR3 protein is CSETLGSTYNEQFF. The CDR3 DNA reads TGCAGCGAGACCCTGGGGAGCACCTACAATGAGCAGTTCTTC.

This clonotype was detected only a few times. The V call is TRBV27, the J call TRBJ2-7; 8 bases line up with TRBD1. There are 14 residues in the CDR3. Germline V gives CDR1 MNHEY, CDR2 SMNVEV (reference sequence). V shed 6 bases and J 3 bases; nucleotides not matched to a gene: 7. Here the CDR3 reads CASRNRGANYEQYF. CDR3 DNA sequence: TGTGCCAGCAGGAACAGGGGGGCCAACTACGAGCAGTACTTC.

This clonotype has more than one count but fewer than ten. The chain recombines TRBV5-6 with TRBJ2-1; D is unresolved. There are 12 residues in the CDR3. CDR1 is SGHDT and CDR2 is YYEEEE in the germline V gene. The V end lost 5 bases, the J end lost 7 bases, and 10 bases lay between the germline ends. The CDR3 DNA is TGTGCCAGCAGGGTGGGTGGGAATGAGCAGTTCTTC. As protein: CASRVGGNEQFF.

The chain employs TRBV28 and TRBJ1-2; TRBD1 might be the D (5 bases). The V end was cut by 1 base, the J end by 6 bases, with 6 bases between. Germline CDR1 and CDR2: MDHEN and SYDVKM. CDR3 length: 12 residues. The CDR3 spells CASSLSGHGYTF. CDR3 nucleotides: TGTGCCAGCAGTTTATCAGGGCATGGCTACACCTTC.

There are many counts of this clonotype. The chain carries TRBV12-3 or TRBV12-4 and TRBJ1-2; possible D gene TRBD1, 5 bases. The CDR3 runs 14 residues. The V gene lost 2 bases and the J gene lost 4 bases, with 11 bases spanning the gap. As DNA, the CDR3 is TGTGCCAGCAGTTTAACCAGGGCCTCCTATGGCTACACCTTC. Amino acid sequence: CASSLTRASYGYTF.

Many counts were recorded for this clonotype. The V call is TRBV28, the J call TRBJ2-7; 7 nucleotides align to TRBD2. CDR1 and CDR2 from the germline V gene are MDHEN and SYDVKM. V was pared by 11 bases and J by 4 bases, with 14 bases of the junction left unmatched. The CDR3 is 14 amino acids. The CDR3 coding sequence is TGTGCCGCAACAACTGGACTAGTCGGATACGAGCAGTACTTC. As protein: CAATTGLVGYEQYF.

J is TRBJ1-1 and V is TRBV6-2 or TRBV6-3, with 7 bases lining up with TRBD1. Germline V gene data show CDR1 as MNHEY and CDR2 as SVGEGT. The V and J ends lost 5 bases and 5 bases, in that order; junction bases with no gene match: 11. This CDR3 has 15 residues. CDR3 bases: TGTGCCAGCAGTGTTCGACAGGGCTTCGAGACTGAAGCTTTCTTT. As protein: CASSVRQGFETEAFF.

The DNA for the CDR3 is TGCAGTGCACTCCATCCCCCCTTCCGAGGACAGGATTACAACGAGCAGTACTTC. Its protein is CSALHPPFRGQDYNEQYF. The chain carries TRBV20-1 and TRBJ2-7, with TRBD1 matching over 7 bases. Germline lookup yields CDR1 DFQATT and CDR2 SNEGSKA (reference sequence). The CDR3 totals 18 residues. V lost 6 bases and J lost 5; bases outside the gene matches: 25.

Many counts were recorded for this clonotype. The CDR3 loop is CASSPGRNTGELFF. CDR3 DNA sequence: TGTGCCAGCAGCCCCGGGCGAAACACCGGGGAGCTGTTTTTT. The chain carries TRBV12-3 or TRBV12-4 and TRBJ2-2; D gene uncertain. The CDR3 is made up of 14 amino acids. V lost 6 bases to trimming and J lost 2 bases, with 10 bases between them.

In its sample, this clonotype was seen many times. V is TRBV19 and J is TRBJ1-5; 8 bases line up with TRBD1. CDR1 is LNHDA, CDR2 SQIVND, per germline (reference sequence). The CDR3 spans 15 residues. V was pared by 6 bases and J by 7 bases, with 11 bases of the junction left unmatched. DNA of the CDR3: TGTGCCAGTAGGGCCACAGACAGGGGATGGCAGCCCCAGCATTTT. Translation: CASRATDRGWQPQHF.

This clonotype was observed at least ten times. The rearrangement joins TRBV20-1 to TRBJ2-1; 7 bases align to TRBD1. This CDR3 contains 14 residues. CDR1 and CDR2 (germline): DFQATT, SNEGSKA (reference sequence). The V segment lost 6 bases and the J segment 2 bases; nucleotides outside the gene matches: 7. The CDR3 DNA is TGCAGTGCGCTACCAGGGGGAACCTACAATGAGCAGTTCTTC. This codes for CSALPGGTYNEQFF.

This clonotype was picked up a small number of times. The chain links TRBV4-2 to TRBJ1-1; D not certain. The length of the CDR3 is 15 residues. V was cut by 3 bases and J by 4 bases, with 15 bases left in between. Looked up from germline, CDR1 is LGHNA and CDR2 is YNFKEQ. Here the CDR3 DNA reads TGTGCCAGCAGCCACACGACCCAGGTTGGCACTGAAGCTTTCTTT. Translated, it gives CASSHTTQVGTEAFF.

There are many counts of this clonotype. V and J are TRBV20-1 and TRBJ2-1; D possibly corresponds to TRBD1 (6 bases). This CDR3 is 15 amino acids long. Trimming shortened V by 4 bases and J by 2 bases, and 15 bases separated the two germline ends. Germline CDR1 reads DFQATT; CDR2 reads SNEGSKA (reference sequence). CDR3 region: CSATDYRDPYNEQFF. In DNA form, the CDR3 reads TGCAGTGCTACCGATTACAGGGACCCCTACAATGAGCAGTTCTTC.

The chain uses TRBV2 and TRBJ2-1, with a possible D match to TRBD2 (5 bases). The V gene lost 3 bases and the J gene lost 7 bases, with 13 bases spanning the gap. Germline-derived CDR1 and CDR2 are SNHLY and FYNNEI. The CDR3 is 14 amino acids. In nucleotides, the CDR3 is TGTGCCAGCAGTGAGGTTTCGGGGTTTAATGAGCAGTTCTTC. This translates into CASSEVSGFNEQFF.

This clonotype was seen repeatedly, ten times or more. The CDR3: CASSFANEQFF. In nucleotides, the CDR3 is TGTGCCAGCAGTTTCGCGAATGAGCAGTTCTTC. This sequence joins TRBV28 and TRBJ2-1; D ambiguous. V gave up 3 bases and J gave up 7 bases, with 4 bases separating them. Germline CDR1 MDHEN, CDR2 SYDVKM. This CDR3 spans 11 amino acids.

The V call is TRBV28, the J call TRBJ1-2; D remains ambiguous. There are 13 residues in the CDR3. Deletions cut 3 bases from V and 1 base from J, with 6 bases between. Germline assignment: CDR1 MDHEN and CDR2 SYDVKM. The CDR3 loop reads CASSFGNNYGYTF. CDR3 nucleotides: TGTGCCAGCAGTTTTGGGAATAACTATGGCTACACCTTC.

V gene TRBV18 combines with J gene TRBJ2-5; 11 nucleotides match TRBD2. The CDR3 has 18 residues. V shed 2 bases, J shed 5 bases, and the junction held 13 bases outside the gene matches. Per germline, CDR1 KGHSH and CDR2 LQKENI. CDR3 DNA: TGTGCCAGCTCACCAAGGCTAGCGGGAGGTCGGCGAGTCGAGACCCAGTACTTC. It translates to CASSPRLAGGRRVETQYF.

This clonotype was observed at least ten times. The chain links TRBV6-2 or TRBV6-3 to TRBJ2-3; D is perhaps TRBD1 (6 bases). Trimming cost V 7 bases and J 2 bases, with 13 bases left between them. Germline lookup yields CDR1 MNHEY and CDR2 SVGEGT. The CDR3 runs to 14 residues. CDR3: CASTDSTVTDTQYF. CDR3 coding DNA: TGTGCCAGCACGGACAGCACTGTCACAGATACGCAGTATTTT.

This clonotype was observed a few times. V usage is TRBV24-1 and J usage is TRBJ1-1; TRBD1 agrees at 11 bases. Per germline, CDR1 KGHDR and CDR2 SFDVKD. The CDR3 spans 15 residues. V shed 3 bases, J shed 4 bases, and the junction held 3 bases outside the gene matches. The CDR3 sequence is CATSDGTGGRTEAFF. The CDR3, as DNA: TGTGCCACCAGTGATGGGACAGGGGGGCGCACTGAAGCTTTCTTT.

This clonotype was recorded many times. V and J are TRBV6-6 and TRBJ2-3; TRBD1 matches 7 bases. After removal of 2 bases from V and 1 base from J, the junction contained 3 bases not matched to a gene. This CDR3 comprises 15 residues. The germline V gene has CDR1 MNHNY and CDR2 SVGAGI (reference sequence). The CDR3 DNA is TGTGCCAGCAGTTACCCCCAGGGGGGCACAGATACGCAGTATTTT. Protein: CASSYPQGGTDTQYF.

J is TRBJ2-1 and V is TRBV5-1; 9 positions agree with TRBD2. CDR1 and CDR2 from the germline V gene are SGHRS and YFSETQ. J gave up 2 bases and V 0 bases, and 6 bases lay outside the gene matches. There are 17 residues in the CDR3. The CDR3: CASSLAGAGGAYNEQFF. CDR3 in DNA: TGCGCCAGCAGCTTGGCAGGGGCGGGAGGGGCCTACAATGAGCAGTTCTTC.